The following is a TCR beta chain sequence with its context. The target antigen is unknown. CDR1 and CDR2 from the germline V gene are SGDLS and YYNGEE. V was clipped by 0 bases and J by 4 bases; unmatched bases: 7. The CDR3 covers 17 residues. The record originates from a study of post-analysis software for immune sequencing data. Tagging with unique molecular identifiers was a feature of the TCR beta cDNA libraries. From the PCR reads, TCRdb called clonotypes with MiXCR, one entry per CDR3 protein. The sample has approximately 690,000 distinct CDR3 sequences, 59% seen once. Study-level points and caveats: Among a few TRBV segments more frequent in patients than controls were TRBV5-6, TRBV5-1 and TRBV20-1.

The sequence was collected from a girl aged 2 to 10 with multiple sclerosis. The chain recombines TRBV9 with TRBJ2-1, with 10 bases that match TRBD2. Source material: blood. The CDR3, as DNA: TGTGCCAGCAGCGTAGAAACTAGCGGGACTATTTACAATGAGCAGTTCTTC. It encodes CASSVETSGTIYNEQFF.